This T cell receptor beta chain was sequenced during a study of blood T cell repertoires in COVID-19. Sequenced by immunoSEQ multiplex PCR; TCRdb stores in-frame clones only, minus some. The table has about 200,000 clones, around four fifths seen once. Assignment of participants to cohorts was predicated upon participant-reported clinical history. Germline loops: CDR1 SGHTA, CDR2 FQGNSA. The CDR3 consists of 14 residues. Germline trimming cut 5 bases from V and 3 bases from J; bases unmatched to any gene: 2. The sequencing sample was made of PBMCs or T cells enriched from blood (not recorded which). V usage is TRBV7-2 and J usage is TRBJ2-5; 11 nucleotides align to TRBD2. The source is a man between 40 and 49 years old who had recovered from COVID-19. The chain's CDR3 is CASSPGLAEETQYF. CDR3 DNA: TGTGCCAGCAGCCCGGGACTAGCGGAAGAGACCCAGTACTTC. The entire variable domain, with the rest obtained from reference TRBV7-2 and TRBJ2-5, is as follows: GAGVSQSPSNKVTEKGKDVELRCDPISGHTALYWYRQSLGQGLEFLIYFQGNSAPDKSGLPSDRFSAERTGGSVSTLTIQRTQQEDSAVYLCASSPGLAEETQYFGPGTRLLVL.